This T cell receptor (beta chain) was observed in a study of prognosis after radiotherapy for stage I lung cancer. Study-wide background: Patient ages ran from roughly 53 to 95, with a median of 74.5 years, and the group had 10 to 15 men and several women. General study results and limits: The tumor specificity of expanded TCR clones remained undetermined. In patients with versus without metastases, TRBV and TRBJ gene usage reportedly differed.

Germline CDR1 reads KGHDR; CDR2 reads SFDVKD. Trimming left V 0 bases short and J 7 bases short, with 8 bases between. The CDR3 sequence is 13 residues long. This clonotype was counted at least ten times. Its matching antigen is unknown. Genomic DNA yielded TCR beta CDR3, amplified by two-round multiplex PCR. Amplification during the initial PCR round employed primers specific to each TRBV and TRBJ gene. TCRdb ran MiXCR on the multiplex PCR reads and lists one entry per CDR3 protein. The sample has about 31,000 distinct CDR3 sequences; about 39% are singletons. Without prior chemotherapy, radiotherapy or other malignancies, every patient was node-negative by CT and PET/CT.

This material consisted of PBMCs, taken before or after stereotactic body radiation therapy (not recorded which). V gene TRBV24-1 combines with J gene TRBJ1-2; maybe TRBD1 (6 bases). The receptor was derived from a donor aged 50 or older with non-small cell lung cancer. This chain's CDR3 is CATSDLQGTGYTF. The CDR3 DNA follows: TGTGCCACCAGTGATTTGCAGGGGACTGGCTACACCTTC.